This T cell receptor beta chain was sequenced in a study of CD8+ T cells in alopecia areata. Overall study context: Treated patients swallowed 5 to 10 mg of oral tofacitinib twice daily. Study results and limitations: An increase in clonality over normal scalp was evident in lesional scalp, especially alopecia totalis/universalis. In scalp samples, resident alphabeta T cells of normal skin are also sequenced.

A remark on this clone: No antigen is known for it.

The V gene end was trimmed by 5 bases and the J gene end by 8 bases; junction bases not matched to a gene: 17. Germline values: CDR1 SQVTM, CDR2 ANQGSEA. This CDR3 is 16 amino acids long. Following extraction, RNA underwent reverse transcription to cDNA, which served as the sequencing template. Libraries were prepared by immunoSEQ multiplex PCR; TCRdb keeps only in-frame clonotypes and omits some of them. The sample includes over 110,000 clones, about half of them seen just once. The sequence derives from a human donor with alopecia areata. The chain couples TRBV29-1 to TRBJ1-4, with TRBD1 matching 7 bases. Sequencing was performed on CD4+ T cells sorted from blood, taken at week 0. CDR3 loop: CSVKKAGGRVREKLFF. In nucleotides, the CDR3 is TGCAGCGTTAAGAAAGCAGGGGGGAGAGTACGGGAAAAACTGTTTTTT. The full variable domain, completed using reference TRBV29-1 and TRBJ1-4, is SAVISQKPSRDICQRGTSLTIQCQVDSQVTMMFWYRQQPGQSLTLIATANQGSEATYESGFVIDKFPISRPNLTFSTLTVSNMSPEDSSIYLCSVKKAGGRVREKLFFGSGTQLSVL.